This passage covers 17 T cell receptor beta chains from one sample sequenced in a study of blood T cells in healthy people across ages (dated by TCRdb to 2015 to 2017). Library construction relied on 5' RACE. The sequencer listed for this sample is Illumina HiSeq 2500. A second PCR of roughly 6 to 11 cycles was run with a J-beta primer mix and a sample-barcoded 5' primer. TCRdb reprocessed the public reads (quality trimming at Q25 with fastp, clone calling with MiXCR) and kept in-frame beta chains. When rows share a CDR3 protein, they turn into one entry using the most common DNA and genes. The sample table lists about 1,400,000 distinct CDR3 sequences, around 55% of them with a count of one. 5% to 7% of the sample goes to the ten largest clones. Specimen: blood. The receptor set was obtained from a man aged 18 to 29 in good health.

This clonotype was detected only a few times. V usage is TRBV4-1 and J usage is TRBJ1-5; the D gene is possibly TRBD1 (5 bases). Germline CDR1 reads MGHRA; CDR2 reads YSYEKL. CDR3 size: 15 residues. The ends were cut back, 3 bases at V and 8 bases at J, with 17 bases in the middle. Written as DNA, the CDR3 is TGCGCCAGCAGCCAGATAAGGGGTGGCGAGGAGCCCCAGCATTTT. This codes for CASSQIRGGEEPQHF.

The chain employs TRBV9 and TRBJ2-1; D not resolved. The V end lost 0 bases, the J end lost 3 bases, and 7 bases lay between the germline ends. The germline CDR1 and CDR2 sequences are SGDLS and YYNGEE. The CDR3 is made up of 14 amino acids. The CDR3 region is CASSVGPVYNEQFF. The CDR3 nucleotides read TGTGCCAGCAGCGTAGGTCCCGTCTACAATGAGCAGTTCTTC.

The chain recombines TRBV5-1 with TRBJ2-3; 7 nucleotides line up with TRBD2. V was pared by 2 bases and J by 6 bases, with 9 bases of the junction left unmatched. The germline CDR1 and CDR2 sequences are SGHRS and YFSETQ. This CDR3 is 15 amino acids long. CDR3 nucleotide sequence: TGCGCCAGCAGCTTACGCGGGGGAATCAGGGATACGCAGTATTTT. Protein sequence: CASSLRGGIRDTQYF.

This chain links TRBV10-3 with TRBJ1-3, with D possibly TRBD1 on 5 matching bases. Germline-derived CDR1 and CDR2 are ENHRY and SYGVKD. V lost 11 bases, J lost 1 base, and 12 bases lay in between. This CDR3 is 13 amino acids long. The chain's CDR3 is CALQDESGNTIYF. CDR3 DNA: TGTGCCCTACAGGACGAGTCTGGAAACACCATATATTTT.

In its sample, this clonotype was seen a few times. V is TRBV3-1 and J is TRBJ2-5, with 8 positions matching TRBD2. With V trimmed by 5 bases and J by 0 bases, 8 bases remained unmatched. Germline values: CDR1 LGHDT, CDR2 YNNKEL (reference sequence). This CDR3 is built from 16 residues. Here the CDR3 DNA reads TGTGCCAGCAGCTTAAGCGGGGGAATCTACCAAGAGACCCAGTACTTC. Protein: CASSLSGGIYQETQYF.

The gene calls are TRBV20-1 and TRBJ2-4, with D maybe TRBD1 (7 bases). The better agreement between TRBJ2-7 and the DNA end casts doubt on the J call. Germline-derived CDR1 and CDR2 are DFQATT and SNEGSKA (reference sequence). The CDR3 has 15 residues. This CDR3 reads CSATPDREVTYEQYF. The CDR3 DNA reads TGCAGTGCTACCCCAGACAGGGAGGTCACCTACGAGCAGTACTTC.

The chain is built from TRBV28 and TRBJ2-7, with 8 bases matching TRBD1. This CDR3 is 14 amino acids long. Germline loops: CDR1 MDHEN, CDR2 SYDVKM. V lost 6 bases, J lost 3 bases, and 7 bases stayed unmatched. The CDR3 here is CASSSGGVDYEQYF. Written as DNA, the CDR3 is TGTGCCAGCAGCTCAGGGGGCGTCGACTACGAGCAGTACTTC.

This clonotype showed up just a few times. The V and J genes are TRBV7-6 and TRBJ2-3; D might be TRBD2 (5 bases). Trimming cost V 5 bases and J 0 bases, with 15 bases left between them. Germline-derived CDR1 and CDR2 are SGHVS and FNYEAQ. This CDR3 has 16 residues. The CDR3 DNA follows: TGTGCCAGCAGCCTCGGACTCGTACTTAGCACAGATACGCAGTATTTT. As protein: CASSLGLVLSTDTQYF.

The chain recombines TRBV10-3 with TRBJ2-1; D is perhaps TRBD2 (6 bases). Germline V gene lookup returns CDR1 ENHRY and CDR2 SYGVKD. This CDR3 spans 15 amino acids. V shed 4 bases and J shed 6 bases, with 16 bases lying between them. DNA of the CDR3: TGTGCCATCAGTGTTAGGACTGCGGGACTCAATGAGCAGTTCTTC. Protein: CAISVRTAGLNEQFF.

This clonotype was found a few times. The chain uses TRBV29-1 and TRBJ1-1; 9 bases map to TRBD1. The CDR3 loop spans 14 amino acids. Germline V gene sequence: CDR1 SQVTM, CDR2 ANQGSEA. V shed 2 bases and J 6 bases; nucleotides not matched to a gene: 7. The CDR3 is CSVEPGQGRSEAFF. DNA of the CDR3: TGCAGCGTTGAACCGGGACAGGGCCGATCTGAAGCTTTCTTT.

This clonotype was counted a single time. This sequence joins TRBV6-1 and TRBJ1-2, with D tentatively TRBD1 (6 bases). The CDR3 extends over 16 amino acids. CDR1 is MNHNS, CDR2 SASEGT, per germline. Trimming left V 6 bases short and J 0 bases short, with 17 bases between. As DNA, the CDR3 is TGTGCCAGCAGCCGGGACCCTAAGGGGGCTAACTATGGCTACACCTTC. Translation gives CASSRDPKGANYGYTF.

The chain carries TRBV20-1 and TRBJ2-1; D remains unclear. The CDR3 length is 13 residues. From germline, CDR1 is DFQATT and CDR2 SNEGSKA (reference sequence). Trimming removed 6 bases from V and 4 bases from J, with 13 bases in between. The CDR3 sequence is CSALGPEYNEQFF. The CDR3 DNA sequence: TGCAGTGCCCTAGGCCCGGAATACAATGAGCAGTTCTTC.

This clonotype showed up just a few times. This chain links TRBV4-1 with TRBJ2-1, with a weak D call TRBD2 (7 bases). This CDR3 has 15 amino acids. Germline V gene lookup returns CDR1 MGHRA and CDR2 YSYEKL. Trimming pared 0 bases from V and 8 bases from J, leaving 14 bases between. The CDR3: CASSQDPGGAYEQFF. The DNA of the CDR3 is TGCGCCAGCAGCCAAGATCCTGGGGGGGCCTATGAGCAGTTCTTC.

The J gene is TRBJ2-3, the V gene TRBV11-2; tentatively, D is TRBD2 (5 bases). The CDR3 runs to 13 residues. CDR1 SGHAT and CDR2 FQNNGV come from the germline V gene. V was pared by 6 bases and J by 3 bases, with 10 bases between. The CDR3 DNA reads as TGTGCCAGCAGGAACCGGGGAACAGATACGCAGTATTTT. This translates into CASRNRGTDTQYF. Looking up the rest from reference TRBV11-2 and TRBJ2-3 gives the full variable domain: EAGVAQSPRYKIIEKRQSVAFWCNPISGHATLYWYQQILGQGPKLLIQFQNNGVVDDSQLPKDRFSAERLKGVDSTLKIQPAKLEDSAVYLCASRNRGTDTQYFGPGTRLTVL.

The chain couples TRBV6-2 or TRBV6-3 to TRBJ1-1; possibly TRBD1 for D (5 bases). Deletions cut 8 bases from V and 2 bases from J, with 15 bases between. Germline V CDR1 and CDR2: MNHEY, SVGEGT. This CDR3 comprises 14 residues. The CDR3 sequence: CASWEGTFNTEAFF. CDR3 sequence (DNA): TGTGCCAGCTGGGAGGGGACCTTTAACACTGAAGCTTTCTTT.

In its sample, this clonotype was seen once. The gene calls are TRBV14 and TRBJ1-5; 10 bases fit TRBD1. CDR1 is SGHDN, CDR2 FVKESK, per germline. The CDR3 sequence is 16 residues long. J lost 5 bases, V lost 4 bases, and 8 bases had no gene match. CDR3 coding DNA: TGTGCCAGCAGCCCGGACCGGGACAGGGGCGATCAGCCCCAGCATTTT. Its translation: CASSPDRDRGDQPQHF.

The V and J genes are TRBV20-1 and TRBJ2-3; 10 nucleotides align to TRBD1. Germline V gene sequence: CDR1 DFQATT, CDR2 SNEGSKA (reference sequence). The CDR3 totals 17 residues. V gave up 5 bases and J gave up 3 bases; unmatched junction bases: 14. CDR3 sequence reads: CSAEGGAGTGVTDTQYF. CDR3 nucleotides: TGCAGTGCTGAAGGAGGGGCTGGGACAGGGGTGACAGATACGCAGTATTTT.